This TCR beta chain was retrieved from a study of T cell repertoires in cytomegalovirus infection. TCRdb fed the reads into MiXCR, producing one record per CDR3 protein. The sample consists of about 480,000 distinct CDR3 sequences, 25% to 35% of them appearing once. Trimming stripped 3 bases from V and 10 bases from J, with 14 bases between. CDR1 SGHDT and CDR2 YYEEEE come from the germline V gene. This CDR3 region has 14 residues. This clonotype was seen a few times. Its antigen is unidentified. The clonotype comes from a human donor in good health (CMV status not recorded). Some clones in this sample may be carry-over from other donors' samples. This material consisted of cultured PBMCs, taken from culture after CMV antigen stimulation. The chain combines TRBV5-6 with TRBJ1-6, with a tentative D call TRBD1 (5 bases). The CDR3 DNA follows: TGTGCCAGCAGCTATCAGGGAGGAGGGTCACCCCTCCACTTT. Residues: CASSYQGGGSPLHF.